The following is a TCR beta chain sequence with its context. The data originate from a study of shared clonotypes between healthy human individuals. Profiling relied on immunoSEQ multiplex PCR, and the TCRdb table lists in-frame clones only, not all of them. Of hundreds of thousands of clones in the sample, about 96% were seen once. Naivety among CD8 cells was defined by CD45RO negativity and positive CCR7 selection, thereby excluding terminally differentiated effector memory CD45RA+ cells. Donors comprised only Caucasian adults living in Nashville, Tennessee. The CDR3 sequence is 16 residues long. V was clipped by 6 bases and J by 3 bases, with 17 bases between them. The V gene's germline CDR1 is MNHEY and CDR2 SMNVEV (reference sequence).

The sequenced sample was naive CD8+ T cells sorted from blood. The chain combines TRBV27 with TRBJ2-2; D is perhaps TRBD1 (5 bases). The receptor's source is a young woman in good health. The CDR3 loop reads CASRRTPWSYTGELFF. CDR3 sequence (DNA): TGTGCCAGCAGAAGGACACCTTGGTCGTACACCGGGGAGCTGTTTTTT.